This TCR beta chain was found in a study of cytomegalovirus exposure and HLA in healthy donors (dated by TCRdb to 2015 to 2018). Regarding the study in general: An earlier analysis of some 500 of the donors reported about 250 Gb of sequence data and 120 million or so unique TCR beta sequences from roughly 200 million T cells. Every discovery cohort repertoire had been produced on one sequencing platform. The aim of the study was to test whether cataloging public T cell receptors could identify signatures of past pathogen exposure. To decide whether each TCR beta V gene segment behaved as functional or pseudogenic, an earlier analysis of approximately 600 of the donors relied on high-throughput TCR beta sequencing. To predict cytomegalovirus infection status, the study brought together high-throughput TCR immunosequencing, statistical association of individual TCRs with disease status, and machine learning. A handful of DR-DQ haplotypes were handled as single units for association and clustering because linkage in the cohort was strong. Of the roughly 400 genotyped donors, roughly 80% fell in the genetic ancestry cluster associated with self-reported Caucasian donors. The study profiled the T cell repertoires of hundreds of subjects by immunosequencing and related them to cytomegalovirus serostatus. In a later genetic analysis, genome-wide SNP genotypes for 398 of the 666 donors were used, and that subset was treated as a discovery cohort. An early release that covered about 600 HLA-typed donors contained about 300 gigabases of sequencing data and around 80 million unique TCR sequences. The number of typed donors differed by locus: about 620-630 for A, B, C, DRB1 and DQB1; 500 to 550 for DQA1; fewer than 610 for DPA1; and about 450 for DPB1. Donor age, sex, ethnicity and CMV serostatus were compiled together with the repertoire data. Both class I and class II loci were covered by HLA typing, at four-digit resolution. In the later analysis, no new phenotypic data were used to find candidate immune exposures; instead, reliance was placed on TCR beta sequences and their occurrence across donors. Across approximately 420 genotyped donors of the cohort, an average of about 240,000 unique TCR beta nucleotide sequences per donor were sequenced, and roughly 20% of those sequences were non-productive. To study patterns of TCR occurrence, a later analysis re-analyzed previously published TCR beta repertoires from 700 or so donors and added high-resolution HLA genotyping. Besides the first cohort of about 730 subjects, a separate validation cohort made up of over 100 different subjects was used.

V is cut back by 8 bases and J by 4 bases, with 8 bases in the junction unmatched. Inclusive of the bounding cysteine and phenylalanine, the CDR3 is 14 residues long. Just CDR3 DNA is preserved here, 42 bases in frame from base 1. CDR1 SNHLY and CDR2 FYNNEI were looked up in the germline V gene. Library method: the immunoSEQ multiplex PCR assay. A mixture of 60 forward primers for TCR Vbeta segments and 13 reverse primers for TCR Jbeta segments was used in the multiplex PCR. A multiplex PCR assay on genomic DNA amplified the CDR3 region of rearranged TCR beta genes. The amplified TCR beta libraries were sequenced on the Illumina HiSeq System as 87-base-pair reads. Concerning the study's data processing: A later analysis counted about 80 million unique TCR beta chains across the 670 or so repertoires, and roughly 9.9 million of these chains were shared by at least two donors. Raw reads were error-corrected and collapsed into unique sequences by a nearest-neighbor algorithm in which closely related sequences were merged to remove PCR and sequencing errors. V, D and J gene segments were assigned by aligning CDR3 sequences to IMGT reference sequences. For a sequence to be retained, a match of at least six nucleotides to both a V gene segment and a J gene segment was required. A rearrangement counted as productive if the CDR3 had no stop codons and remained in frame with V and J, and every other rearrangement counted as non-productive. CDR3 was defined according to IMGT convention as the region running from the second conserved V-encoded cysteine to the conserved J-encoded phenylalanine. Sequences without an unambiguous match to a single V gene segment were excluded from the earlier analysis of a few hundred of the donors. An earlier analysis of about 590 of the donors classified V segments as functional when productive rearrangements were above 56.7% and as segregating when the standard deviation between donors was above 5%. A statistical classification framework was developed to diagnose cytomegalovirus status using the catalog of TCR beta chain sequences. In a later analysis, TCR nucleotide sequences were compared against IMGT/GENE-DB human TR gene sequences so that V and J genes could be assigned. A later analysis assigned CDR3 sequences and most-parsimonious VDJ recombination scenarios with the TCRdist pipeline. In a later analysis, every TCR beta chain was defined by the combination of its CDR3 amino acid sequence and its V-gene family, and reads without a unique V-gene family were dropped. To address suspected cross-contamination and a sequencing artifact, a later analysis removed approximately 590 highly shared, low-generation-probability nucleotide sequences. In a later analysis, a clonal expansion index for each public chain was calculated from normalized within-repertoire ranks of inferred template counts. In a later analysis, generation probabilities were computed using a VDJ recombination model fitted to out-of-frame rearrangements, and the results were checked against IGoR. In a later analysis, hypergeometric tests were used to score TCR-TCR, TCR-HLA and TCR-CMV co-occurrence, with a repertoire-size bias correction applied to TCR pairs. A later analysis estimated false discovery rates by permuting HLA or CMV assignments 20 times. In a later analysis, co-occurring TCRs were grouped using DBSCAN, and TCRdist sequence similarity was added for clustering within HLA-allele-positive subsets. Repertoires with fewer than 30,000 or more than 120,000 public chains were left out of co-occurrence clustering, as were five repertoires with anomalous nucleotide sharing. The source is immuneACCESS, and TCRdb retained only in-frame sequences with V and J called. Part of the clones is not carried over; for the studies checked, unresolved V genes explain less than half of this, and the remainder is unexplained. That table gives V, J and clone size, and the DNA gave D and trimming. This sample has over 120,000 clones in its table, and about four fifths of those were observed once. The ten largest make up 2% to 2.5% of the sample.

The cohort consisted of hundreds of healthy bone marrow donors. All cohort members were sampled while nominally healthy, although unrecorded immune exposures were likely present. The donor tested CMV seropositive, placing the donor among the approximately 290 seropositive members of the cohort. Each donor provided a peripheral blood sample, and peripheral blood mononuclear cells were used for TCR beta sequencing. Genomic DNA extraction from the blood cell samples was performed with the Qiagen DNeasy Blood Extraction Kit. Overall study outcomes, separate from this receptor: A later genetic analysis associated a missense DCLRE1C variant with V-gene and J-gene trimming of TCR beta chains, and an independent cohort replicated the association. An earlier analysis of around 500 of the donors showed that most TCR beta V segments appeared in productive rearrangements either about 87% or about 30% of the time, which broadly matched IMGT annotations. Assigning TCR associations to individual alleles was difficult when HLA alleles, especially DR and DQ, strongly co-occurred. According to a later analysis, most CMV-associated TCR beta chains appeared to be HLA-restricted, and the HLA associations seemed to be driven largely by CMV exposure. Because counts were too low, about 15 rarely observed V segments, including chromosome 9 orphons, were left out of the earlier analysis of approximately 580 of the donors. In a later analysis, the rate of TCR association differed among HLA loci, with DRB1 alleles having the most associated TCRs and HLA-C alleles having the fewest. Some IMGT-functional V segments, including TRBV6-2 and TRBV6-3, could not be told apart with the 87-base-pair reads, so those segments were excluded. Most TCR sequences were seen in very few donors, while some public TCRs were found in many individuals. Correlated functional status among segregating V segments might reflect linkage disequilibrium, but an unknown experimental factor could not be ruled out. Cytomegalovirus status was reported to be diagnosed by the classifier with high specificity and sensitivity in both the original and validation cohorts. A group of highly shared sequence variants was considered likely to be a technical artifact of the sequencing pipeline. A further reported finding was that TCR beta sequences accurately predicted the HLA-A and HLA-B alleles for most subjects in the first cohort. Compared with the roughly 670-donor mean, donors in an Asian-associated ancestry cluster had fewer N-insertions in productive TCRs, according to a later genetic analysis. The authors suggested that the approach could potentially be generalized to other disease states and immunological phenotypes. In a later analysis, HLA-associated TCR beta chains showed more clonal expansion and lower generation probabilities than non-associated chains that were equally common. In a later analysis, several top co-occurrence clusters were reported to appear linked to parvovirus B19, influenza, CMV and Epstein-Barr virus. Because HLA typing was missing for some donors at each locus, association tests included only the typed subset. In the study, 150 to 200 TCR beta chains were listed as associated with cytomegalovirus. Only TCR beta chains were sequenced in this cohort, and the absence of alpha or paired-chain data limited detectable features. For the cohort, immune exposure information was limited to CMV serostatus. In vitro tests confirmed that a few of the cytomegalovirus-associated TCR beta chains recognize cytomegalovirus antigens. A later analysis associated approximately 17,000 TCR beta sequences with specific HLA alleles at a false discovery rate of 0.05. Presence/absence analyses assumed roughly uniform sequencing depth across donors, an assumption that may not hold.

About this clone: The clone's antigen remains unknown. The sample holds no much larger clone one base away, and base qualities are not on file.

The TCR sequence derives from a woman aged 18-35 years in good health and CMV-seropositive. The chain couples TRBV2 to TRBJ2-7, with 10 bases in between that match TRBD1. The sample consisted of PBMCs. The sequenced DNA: TGTGCCAGCGGGCGGGACAGGGGATCGTACGAGCAGTACTTC. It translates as CASGRDRGSYEQYF.